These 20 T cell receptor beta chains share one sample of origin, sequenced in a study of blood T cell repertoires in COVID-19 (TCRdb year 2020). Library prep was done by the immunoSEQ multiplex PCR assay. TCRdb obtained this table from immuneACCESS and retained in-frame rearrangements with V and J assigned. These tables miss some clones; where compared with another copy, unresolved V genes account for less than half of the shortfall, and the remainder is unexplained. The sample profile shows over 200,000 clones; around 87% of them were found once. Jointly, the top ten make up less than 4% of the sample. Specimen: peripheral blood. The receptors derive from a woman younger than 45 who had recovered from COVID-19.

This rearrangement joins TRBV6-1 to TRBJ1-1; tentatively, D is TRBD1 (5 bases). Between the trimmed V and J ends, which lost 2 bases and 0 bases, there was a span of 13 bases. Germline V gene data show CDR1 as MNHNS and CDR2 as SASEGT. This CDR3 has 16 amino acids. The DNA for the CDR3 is TGTGCCAGCAGTGAATCAGGGCTGGGGATGAACACTGAAGCTTTCTTT. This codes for CASSESGLGMNTEAFF.

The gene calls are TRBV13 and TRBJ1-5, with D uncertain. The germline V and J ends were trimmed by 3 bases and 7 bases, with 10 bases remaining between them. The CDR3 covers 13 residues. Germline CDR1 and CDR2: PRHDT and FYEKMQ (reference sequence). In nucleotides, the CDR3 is TGTGCCAGCAGCTTGCGGGGTGAGCAGCCCCAGCATTTT. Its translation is CASSLRGEQPQHF.

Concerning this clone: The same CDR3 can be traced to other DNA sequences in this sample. The CDR3 DNA sequence: TGCAGCGTTGACAGGGGGTATGGCTACACCTTC. This encodes CSVDRGYGYTF. The chain is built from TRBV29-1 and TRBJ1-2; TRBD1 aligns across 7 bases. Germline trimming cut 3 bases from V and 5 bases from J; bases unmatched to any gene: 0. Germline V gives CDR1 SQVTM, CDR2 ANQGSEA. The CDR3 runs 11 residues.

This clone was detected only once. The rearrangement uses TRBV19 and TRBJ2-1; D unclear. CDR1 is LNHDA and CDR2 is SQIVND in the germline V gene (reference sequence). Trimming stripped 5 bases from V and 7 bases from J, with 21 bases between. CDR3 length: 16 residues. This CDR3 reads CASSLATGAPLNEQFF. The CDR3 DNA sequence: TGTGCCAGTAGTTTGGCGACTGGAGCTCCTCTAAATGAGCAGTTCTTC.

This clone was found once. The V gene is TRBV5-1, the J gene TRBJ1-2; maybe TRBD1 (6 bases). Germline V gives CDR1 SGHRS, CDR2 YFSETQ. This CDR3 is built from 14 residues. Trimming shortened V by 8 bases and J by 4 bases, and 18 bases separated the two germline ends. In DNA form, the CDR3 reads TGCGCCAGTAGGGACACTTCGAGGAGCTATGGCTACACCTTC. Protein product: CASRDTSRSYGYTF.

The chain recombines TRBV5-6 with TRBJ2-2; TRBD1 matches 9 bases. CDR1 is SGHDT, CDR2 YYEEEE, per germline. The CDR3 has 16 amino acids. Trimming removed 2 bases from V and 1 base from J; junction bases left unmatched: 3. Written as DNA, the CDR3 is TGTGCCAGCAGCTTCATGGGACAGGGGAACACCGGGGAGCTGTTTTTT. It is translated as CASSFMGQGNTGELFF.

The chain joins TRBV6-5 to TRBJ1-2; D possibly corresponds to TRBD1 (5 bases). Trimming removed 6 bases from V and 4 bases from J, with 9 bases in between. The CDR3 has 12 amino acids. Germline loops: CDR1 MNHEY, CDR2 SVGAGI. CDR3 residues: CASRPQGYGYTF. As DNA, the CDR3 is TGTGCCAGCAGACCGCAGGGCTATGGCTACACCTTC.

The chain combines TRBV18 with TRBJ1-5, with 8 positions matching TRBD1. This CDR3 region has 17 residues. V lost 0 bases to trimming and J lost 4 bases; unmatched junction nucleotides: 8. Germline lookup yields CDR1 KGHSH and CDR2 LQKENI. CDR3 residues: CASSPPDRAKGNQPQHF. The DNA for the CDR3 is TGTGCCAGCTCACCACCGGACAGGGCTAAAGGGAATCAGCCCCAGCATTTT.

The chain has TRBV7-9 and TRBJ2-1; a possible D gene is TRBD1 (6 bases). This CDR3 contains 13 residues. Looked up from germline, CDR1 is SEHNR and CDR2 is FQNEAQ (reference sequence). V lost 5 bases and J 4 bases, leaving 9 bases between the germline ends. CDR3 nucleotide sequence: TGTGCCAGCAGCCTACAGGGATACAATGAGCAGTTCTTC. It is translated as CASSLQGYNEQFF. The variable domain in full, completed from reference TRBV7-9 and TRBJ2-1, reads DTGVSQNPRHKITKRGQNVTFRCDPISEHNRLYWYRQTLGQGPEFLTYFQNEAQLEKSRLLSDRFSAERPKGSFSTLEIQRTEQGDSAMYLCASSLQGYNEQFFGPGTRLTVL.

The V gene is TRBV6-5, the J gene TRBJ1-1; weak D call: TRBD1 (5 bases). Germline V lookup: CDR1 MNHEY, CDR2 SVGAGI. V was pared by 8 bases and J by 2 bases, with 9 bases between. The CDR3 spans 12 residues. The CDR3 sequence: CASGRANTEAFF. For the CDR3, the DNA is TGTGCCAGCGGCAGGGCAAACACTGAAGCTTTCTTT.

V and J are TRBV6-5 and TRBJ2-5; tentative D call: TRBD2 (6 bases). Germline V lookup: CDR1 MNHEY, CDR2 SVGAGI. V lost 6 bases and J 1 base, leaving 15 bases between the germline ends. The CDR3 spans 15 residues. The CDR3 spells CASSPLLASQETQYF. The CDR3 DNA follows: TGTGCCAGCAGCCCCCTCCTAGCGAGCCAAGAGACCCAGTACTTC.

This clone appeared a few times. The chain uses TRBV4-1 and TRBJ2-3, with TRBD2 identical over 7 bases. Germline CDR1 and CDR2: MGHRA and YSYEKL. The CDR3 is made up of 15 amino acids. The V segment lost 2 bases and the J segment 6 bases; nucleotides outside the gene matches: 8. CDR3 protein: CASSQTSAGLDTQYF. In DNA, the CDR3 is TGCGCCAGCAGCCAAACTAGCGCGGGTTTGGATACGCAGTATTTT.

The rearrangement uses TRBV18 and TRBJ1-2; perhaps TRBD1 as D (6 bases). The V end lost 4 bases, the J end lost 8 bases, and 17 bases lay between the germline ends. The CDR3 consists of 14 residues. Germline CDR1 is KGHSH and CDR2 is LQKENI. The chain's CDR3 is CASSLRDTLGGYTF. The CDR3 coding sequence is TGTGCCAGCTCACTCCGGGACACCCTAGGGGGCTACACCTTC.

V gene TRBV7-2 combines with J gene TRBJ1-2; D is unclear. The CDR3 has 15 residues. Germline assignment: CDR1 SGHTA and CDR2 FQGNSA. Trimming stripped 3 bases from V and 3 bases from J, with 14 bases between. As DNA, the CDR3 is TGTGCCAGCAGCTTCCGGCGGGGAAGTGACTATGGCTACACCTTC. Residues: CASSFRRGSDYGYTF. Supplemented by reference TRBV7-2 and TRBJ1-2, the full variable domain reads GAGVSQSPSNKVTEKGKDVELRCDPISGHTALYWYRQSLGQGLEFLIYFQGNSAPDKSGLPSDRFSAERTGGSVSTLTIQRTQQEDSAVYLCASSFRRGSDYGYTFGSGTRLTVV.

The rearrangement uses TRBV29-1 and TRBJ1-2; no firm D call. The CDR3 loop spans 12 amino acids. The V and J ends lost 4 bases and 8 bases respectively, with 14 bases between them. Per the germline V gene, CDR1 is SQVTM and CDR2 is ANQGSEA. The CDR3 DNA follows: TGCAGCGTTGCTAGAACGGGTAGCGGCTACACCTTC. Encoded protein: CSVARTGSGYTF.

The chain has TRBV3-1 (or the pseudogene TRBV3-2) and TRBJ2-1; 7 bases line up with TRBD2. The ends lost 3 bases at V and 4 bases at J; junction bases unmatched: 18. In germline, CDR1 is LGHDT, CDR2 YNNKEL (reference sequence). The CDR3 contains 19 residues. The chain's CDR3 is CASSHPWGGIPEKYNEQFF. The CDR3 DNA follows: TGTGCCAGCAGCCACCCGTGGGGGGGGATACCAGAAAAGTACAATGAGCAGTTCTTC.

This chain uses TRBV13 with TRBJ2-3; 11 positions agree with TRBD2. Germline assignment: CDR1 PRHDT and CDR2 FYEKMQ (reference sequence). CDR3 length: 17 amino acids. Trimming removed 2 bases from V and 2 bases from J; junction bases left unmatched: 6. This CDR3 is CASSLSLAGGPTDTQYF. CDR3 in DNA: TGTGCCAGCAGCTTAAGTCTAGCGGGGGGTCCCACAGATACGCAGTATTTT.

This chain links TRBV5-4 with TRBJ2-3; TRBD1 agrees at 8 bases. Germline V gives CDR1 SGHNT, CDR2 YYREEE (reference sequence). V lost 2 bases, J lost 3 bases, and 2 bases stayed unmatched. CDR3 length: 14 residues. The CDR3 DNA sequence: TGTGCCAGCAGCTTTCGACAGGGGACAGATACGCAGTATTTT. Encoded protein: CASSFRQGTDTQYF.

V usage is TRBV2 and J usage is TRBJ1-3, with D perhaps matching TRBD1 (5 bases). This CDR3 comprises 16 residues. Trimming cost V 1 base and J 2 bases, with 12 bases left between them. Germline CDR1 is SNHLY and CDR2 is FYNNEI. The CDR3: CASSEETAGAGNTIYF. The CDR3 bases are TGTGCCAGCAGTGAAGAAACAGCGGGGGCTGGAAACACCATATATTTT. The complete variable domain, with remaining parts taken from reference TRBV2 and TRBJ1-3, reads EPEVTQTPSHQVTQMGQEVILRCVPISNHLYFYWYRQILGQKVEFLVSFYNNEISEKSEIFDDQFSVERPDGSNFTLKIRSTKLEDSAMYFCASSEETAGAGNTIYFGEGSWLTVV.

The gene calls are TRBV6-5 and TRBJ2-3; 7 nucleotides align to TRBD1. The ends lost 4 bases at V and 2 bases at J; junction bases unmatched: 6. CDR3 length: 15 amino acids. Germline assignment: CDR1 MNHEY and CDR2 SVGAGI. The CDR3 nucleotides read TGTGCCAGCAGTTCACCAGGGGGACCCACAGATACGCAGTATTTT. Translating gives CASSSPGGPTDTQYF.